The next 24 T cell receptor beta chains were all read from a single sample in a study of blood T cell repertoires in COVID-19. Repertoires were generated with immunoSEQ multiplex PCR, while TCRdb's copy carries only in-frame clones and drops some. Of about 90,000 clones listed, more than 70% are singletons. Source material: peripheral blood. The receptor source for this set is a man aged 55-75 years with acute or convalescent COVID-19.

This chain uses TRBV27 with TRBJ2-1; the match to TRBD2 covers 12 bases. The CDR3 totals 15 residues. Looked up from germline, CDR1 is MNHEY and CDR2 is SMNVEV (reference sequence). V dropped 6 bases and J dropped 2; count of bases not matched to a gene: 2. CDR3 DNA: TGTGCCAGCAGGCTAGCGGGAGGGCCCTACAATGAGCAGTTCTTC. As protein: CASRLAGGPYNEQFF.

The gene calls are TRBV21-1 and TRBJ2-3; TRBD2 reflects the table's D call only, with no check against the DNA. TRBV21-1 constitutes a pseudogene. The CDR3 contains 15 residues. In DNA form, the CDR3 reads TGTGCCAGCAGCATACTAGCGGGGGGGCTTGATACGCAGTATTTT. Translating gives CASSILAGGLDTQYF.

The rearrangement links TRBV10-3 to TRBJ1-1; D gene unclear. The CDR3 loop spans 15 amino acids. The germline CDR1 and CDR2 sequences are ENHRY and SYGVKD. Trimming shortened V by 0 bases and J by 5 bases, and 13 bases separated the two germline ends. Written as DNA, the CDR3 is TGTGCCATCAGTGAGTCCCCGGGAAGAGATACTGAAGCTTTCTTT. The encoded protein is CAISESPGRDTEAFF.

V and J are TRBV3-1 (or the pseudogene TRBV3-2) and TRBJ1-2; 8 bases are shared with TRBD1. V lost 2 bases to trimming and J lost 7 bases; unmatched junction nucleotides: 9. The CDR3 runs to 15 residues. The germline V gene encodes CDR1 LGHDT and CDR2 YNNKEL (reference sequence). The CDR3 loop is CASSQRGAGGGGYTF. CDR3 in DNA: TGTGCCAGCAGCCAAAGAGGCGCAGGGGGCGGTGGCTACACCTTC.

CDR3 residues: CASSLGGTSGSTEQYF. CDR3 DNA: TGTGCCAGCAGCTTAGGGGGAACTAGCGGGAGCACCGAGCAGTACTTC. The chain links TRBV7-8 to TRBJ2-7, with 11 bases lining up with TRBD2. There are 16 residues in the CDR3. V dropped 1 base and J dropped 6; count of bases not matched to a gene: 8. The germline CDR1 and CDR2 sequences are SGHVS and FQNEAQ.

The chain's CDR3 is CASSPHGQGANQPQHF. Written as DNA, the CDR3 is TGTGCCAGCAGTCCACACGGACAGGGGGCGAATCAGCCCCAGCATTTT. This chain links TRBV27 with TRBJ1-5; 11 nucleotides agree with TRBD1. Trimming took 5 bases from V and 4 from J; bases not matched to a gene: 7. Germline V gene sequence: CDR1 MNHEY, CDR2 SMNVEV (reference sequence). The CDR3 sequence is 16 residues long.

The rearrangement joins TRBV5-1 to TRBJ2-7; D not resolved. V lost 1 base and J lost 3, with 5 bases in between. The CDR3 is 12 residues long. Germline V gene sequence: CDR1 SGHRS, CDR2 YFSETQ. CDR3 nucleotide sequence: TGCGCCAGCAGCTTGAACAGCTACGAGCAGTACTTC. Its translation: CASSLNSYEQYF. Variable domain in full (rest from reference TRBV5-1 and TRBJ2-7): KAGVTQTPRYLIKTRGQQVTLSCSPISGHRSVSWYQQTPGQGLQFLFEYFSETQRNKGNFPGRFSGRQFSNSRSEMNVSTLELGDSALYLCASSLNSYEQYFGPGTRLTVT.

V gene TRBV7-2 combines with J gene TRBJ1-2; tentative D call: TRBD1 (6 bases). V was pared by 1 base and J by 8 bases, with 14 bases between. There are 14 residues in the CDR3. CDR1 is SGHTA and CDR2 is FQGNSA in the germline V gene. CDR3 coding DNA: TGTGCCAGCAGCTTAGGAGGGGGGGGCGCCGGCTACACCTTC. Translated, it gives CASSLGGGGAGYTF.

This CDR3 is CASSLVVFRGIYGYTF. In DNA, the CDR3 is TGTGCCAGCAGCTTAGTGGTTTTCAGGGGGATATACGGCTACACCTTC. This chain joins TRBV7-7 and TRBJ1-2; 7 bases are a match to TRBD1. J lost 8 bases, V lost 1 base, and 13 bases had no gene match. The germline CDR1 and CDR2 sequences are SSHAT and FNYEAQ (reference sequence). CDR3 length equals 16 residues. The variable domain in full, completed from reference TRBV7-7 and TRBJ1-2, reads GAGVSQSPRYKVTKRGQDVTLRCDPISSHATLYWYQQALGQGPEFLTYFNYEAQPDKSGLPSDRFSAERPEGSISTLTIQRTEQRDSAMYRCASSLVVFRGIYGYTFGSGTRLTVV.

This chain joins TRBV7-2 and TRBJ1-5; the match to TRBD1 covers 7 bases. Germline V gene lookup returns CDR1 SGHTA and CDR2 FQGNSA. CDR3 length equals 15 residues. Trimming removed 7 bases from V and 1 base from J; junction bases left unmatched: 7. The CDR3 DNA is TGTGCCAGCAACCTAGGGGGCTACAGCAATCAGCCCCAGCATTTT. Translation gives CASNLGGYSNQPQHF.

This chain's CDR3 is CASSLEAVYNEQFF. DNA for the CDR3: TGTGCCAGCAGCTTAGAAGCTGTATACAATGAGCAGTTCTTC. The V gene is TRBV11-2, the J gene TRBJ2-1; unclear D gene. The CDR3 runs to 14 residues. With 0 bases removed from V and 4 bases from J, the gap between germline ends came to 7 bases. CDR1 and CDR2 from the germline V gene are SGHAT and FQNNGV.

This chain links TRBV7-6 with TRBJ2-3; the match to TRBD2 covers 14 bases. Trimming at V came to 5 bases and at J to 4 bases, leaving 14 bases not matched to a gene. Per germline, CDR1 SGHVS and CDR2 FNYEAQ. This CDR3 has 19 amino acids. The chain's CDR3 is CASSHRGAGTSGSSDTQYF. For the CDR3, the DNA is TGTGCCAGCAGCCACCGTGGGGCCGGGACTAGCGGGAGTTCAGATACGCAGTATTTT. Filled out from reference TRBV7-6 and TRBJ2-3, the complete variable domain reads GAGVSQSPRYKVTKRGQDVALRCDPISGHVSLYWYRQALGQGPEFLTYFNYEAQQDKSGLPNDRFSAERPEGSISTLTIQRTEQRDSAMYRCASSHRGAGTSGSSDTQYFGPGTRLTVL.

This chain uses TRBV11-2 with TRBJ2-1; 10 nucleotides align to TRBD1. J lost 4 bases, V lost 3 bases, and 3 bases had no gene match. The CDR3 loop spans 15 amino acids. The germline V gene encodes CDR1 SGHAT and CDR2 FQNNGV. CDR3 DNA: TGTGCCAGCAGCTTCAGGGGACAGGGGTACAATGAGCAGTTCTTC. Its protein product is CASSFRGQGYNEQFF. Together with reference TRBV11-2 and TRBJ2-1, the CDR3 gives the full variable domain: EAGVAQSPRYKIIEKRQSVAFWCNPISGHATLYWYQQILGQGPKLLIQFQNNGVVDDSQLPKDRFSAERLKGVDSTLKIQPAKLEDSAVYLCASSFRGQGYNEQFFGPGTRLTVL.

The chain links TRBV5-6 to TRBJ2-5; TRBD2 matches at 7 bases. Germline CDR1 and CDR2: SGHDT and YYEEEE. Trimming at V came to 0 bases and at J to 9 bases, leaving 5 bases not matched to a gene. The CDR3 spans 13 residues. This chain's CDR3 is CASSLGLAGAQYF. CDR3 bases: TGTGCCAGCAGCTTGGGACTCGCGGGGGCCCAGTACTTC.

The rearrangement uses TRBV28 and TRBJ1-6; weak D call: TRBD1 (5 bases). Looked up from germline, CDR1 is MDHEN and CDR2 is SYDVKM. V gave up 3 bases and J gave up 0 bases, with 6 bases separating them. The CDR3 has 15 amino acids. The CDR3 region has the DNA TGTGCCAGCAGTTTCAGGGTCTCCTATAATTCACCCCTCCACTTT. Translated, it gives CASSFRVSYNSPLHF.

The table lists this clone with a count of one. The gene calls are TRBV12-1 and TRBJ1-6. TRBV12-1 is tagged as a pseudogene. The CDR3 sequence is 15 residues long. The CDR3 protein is CASSFEGEGNSPLHF. The CDR3 DNA reads TGTGCCAGCAGCTTTGAGGGGGAGGGGAATTCACCCCTCCACTTT.

The chain joins TRBV30 to TRBJ1-2; 8 nucleotides align to TRBD1. This CDR3 contains 15 residues. V shed 8 bases, J shed 0 bases, and the junction held 11 bases outside the gene matches. From germline, CDR1 is GTSNPN and CDR2 SVGIG (reference sequence). This CDR3 is CAGSTGDLANYGYTF. The DNA for the CDR3 is TGTGCCGGATCGACAGGGGATTTAGCTAACTATGGCTACACCTTC.

This CDR3 is CATRGGRTEAFF. CDR3 bases: TGTGCCACCCGGGGGGGGCGAACTGAAGCTTTCTTT. The V call is TRBV19, the J call TRBJ1-1; D might be TRBD1 (6 bases). The CDR3 is 12 residues long. Germline V gene lookup returns CDR1 LNHDA and CDR2 SQIVND (reference sequence). V lost 10 bases and J 5 bases, leaving 14 bases between the germline ends.

This rearrangement joins TRBV24-1 to TRBJ2-3; 7 bases match TRBD1. Germline CDR1 is KGHDR and CDR2 is SFDVKD. This CDR3 has 12 residues. The trim removed 7 bases at V and 11 bases at J, leaving 8 bases unmatched. The CDR3 region has the DNA TGTGCCACCAGCAACTCCGGGACAGAGCAGTATTTT. Translation: CATSNSGTEQYF.

The rearrangement uses TRBV11-3 and TRBJ1-3; the D gene is possibly TRBD1 (5 bases). The CDR3 is 14 amino acids. Trimming pared 4 bases from V and 9 bases from J, leaving 16 bases between. CDR1 SGHNT and CDR2 YENEEA come from the germline V gene. The CDR3 is CASSSDIEAATIYF. Here the CDR3 DNA reads TGTGCCAGCAGCTCGGACATTGAGGCGGCCACCATATATTTT.

This sequence joins TRBV9 and TRBJ2-6, with 7 positions matching TRBD1. J lost 3 bases, V lost 0 bases, and 9 bases had no gene match. This CDR3 comprises 18 residues. Germline V gene lookup returns CDR1 SGDLS and CDR2 YYNGEE. Here the CDR3 DNA reads TGTGCCAGCAGCGTAGGGGTCAGGGGGTTGAGTGGGGCCAACGTCCTGACTTTC. Amino acids: CASSVGVRGLSGANVLTF.

In its sample, this clone was seen once. This sequence joins TRBV9 and TRBJ1-2; no reliable D call. The CDR3 is 13 amino acids. V dropped 0 bases and J dropped 5 bases, with 8 bases sitting between them. The germline CDR1 and CDR2 sequences are SGDLS and YYNGEE. The CDR3 loop reads CASSVAPRYGYTF. CDR3 coding DNA: TGTGCCAGCAGCGTAGCTCCGCGGTATGGCTACACCTTC.

The CDR3 reads CASSLSGGSLQETQYF. The CDR3, as DNA: TGCGCCAGCAGCTTATCTGGCGGGAGCCTCCAAGAGACCCAGTACTTC. The rearrangement links TRBV5-1 to TRBJ2-5; 7 bases align to TRBD2. CDR1 and CDR2 (germline): SGHRS, YFSETQ. The CDR3 is 16 residues long. Unmatched junction bases numbered 8, after V lost 2 bases and J lost 1 base.

The chain employs TRBV18 and TRBJ1-5; weak D call: TRBD1 (5 bases). The CDR3 contains 14 residues. Germline CDR1 is KGHSH and CDR2 is LQKENI. Trimming took off 1 base at V and 1 base at J, with 5 bases between the two ends. CDR3 in amino acids: CASSPQGSNQPQHF. CDR3 sequence (DNA): TGTGCCAGCTCACCACAGGGGAGCAATCAGCCCCAGCATTTT.